These 26 T cell receptor beta chains originate from one sample sequenced in a study of blood T cell repertoires in COVID-19. The protocol was immunoSEQ multiplex PCR, while the TCRdb copy is restricted to in-frame clones and leaves out a portion. The sample includes under 150,000 clones, nearly 85% of them seen just once. Sequencing was carried out using PBMCs or T cells enriched from blood (not recorded which). Receptors originate from a man aged 50 to 60 in a cohort exposed to, infected with or recovered from COVID-19 (not recorded which).

The chain is built from TRBV6-1 and TRBJ1-5, with D unclear. V gave up 2 bases and J gave up 3 bases, with 11 bases separating them. The germline gives CDR1 MNHNS, CDR2 SASEGT. The CDR3 length is 15 residues. The CDR3 coding sequence is TGTGCCAGCAGTGAACAGGTAGGACTCAATCAGCCCCAGCATTTT. Its protein product is CASSEQVGLNQPQHF.

The CDR3 nucleotides are TGCGCCAGCAGCCCCGGGACAGGGAGATACAATGAGCAGTTCTTC. Its protein product is CASSPGTGRYNEQFF. The V call is TRBV5-1, the J call TRBJ2-1; 9 bases match TRBD1. The CDR3 runs 15 residues. Trimming cost V 4 bases and J 4 bases; bases outside gene matches: 6. Germline V lookup: CDR1 SGHRS, CDR2 YFSETQ.

The chain uses TRBV7-2 and TRBJ2-1; 9 bases are a match to TRBD1. V shed 4 bases and J 7 bases; nucleotides not matched to a gene: 8. Germline V CDR1 and CDR2: SGHTA, FQGNSA. The CDR3 is made up of 15 amino acids. The CDR3 region is CASSSSGTGHNEQFF. CDR3 DNA: TGTGCCAGCAGCTCCTCCGGGACAGGGCATAATGAGCAGTTCTTC. Supplemented by reference TRBV7-2 and TRBJ2-1, the full variable domain reads GAGVSQSPSNKVTEKGKDVELRCDPISGHTALYWYRQSLGQGLEFLIYFQGNSAPDKSGLPSDRFSAERTGGSVSTLTIQRTQQEDSAVYLCASSSSGTGHNEQFFGPGTRLTVL.

This clone was seen only once. The chain employs TRBV27 and TRBJ1-1; 8 bases agree with TRBD1. The V gene's germline CDR1 is MNHEY and CDR2 SMNVEV (reference sequence). This CDR3 region has 15 residues. The V segment lost 5 bases and the J segment 0 bases; nucleotides outside the gene matches: 5. This chain's CDR3 is CASSPRQGMNTEAFF. In nucleotides, the CDR3 is TGTGCCAGCAGTCCACGACAGGGGATGAACACTGAAGCTTTCTTT.

This clone was recorded once. V usage is TRBV2 and J usage is TRBJ1-4, with D perhaps matching TRBD1 (5 bases). Per the germline V gene, CDR1 is SNHLY and CDR2 is FYNNEI. The CDR3 extends over 18 amino acids. V was trimmed by 6 bases and J by 3 bases, leaving 23 bases between them. CDR3 in amino acids: CASSDPANLTASNEKLFF. The CDR3 DNA follows: TGTGCCAGCAGCGACCCTGCGAACTTGACAGCCTCTAATGAAAAACTGTTTTTT.

The chain recombines TRBV12-3 or TRBV12-4 with TRBJ2-1; D is perhaps TRBD2 (5 bases). Deletions cut 3 bases from V and 6 bases from J, with 9 bases between. The CDR3 contains 13 residues. As DNA, the CDR3 is TGTGCCAGCAGTTTGGTGGGAGCCAATGAGCAGTTCTTC. Its protein product is CASSLVGANEQFF.

The chain couples TRBV19 to TRBJ2-3; TRBD2 aligns across 8 bases. The CDR3 sequence is 15 residues long. Germline V gene data show CDR1 as LNHDA and CDR2 as SQIVND (reference sequence). Trimming cost V 3 bases and J 5 bases; bases outside gene matches: 7. The CDR3 spells CASSMASGSIDTQYF. DNA of the CDR3: TGTGCCAGTAGTATGGCAAGCGGGAGTATAGATACGCAGTATTTT.

The chain joins TRBV7-9 to TRBJ2-7, with D possibly being TRBD1 (6 bases). The CDR3 totals 13 residues. CDR1 and CDR2 from the germline V gene are SEHNR and FQNEAQ (reference sequence). The V and J ends lost 5 bases and 2 bases respectively, with 10 bases between them. Here the CDR3 reads CASSTRTAYEQYF. CDR3 sequence (DNA): TGTGCCAGCAGCACCCGGACAGCCTACGAGCAGTACTTC.

The rearrangement uses TRBV5-4 and TRBJ2-2, with a possible D match to TRBD2 (6 bases). The V end was cut by 4 bases, the J end by 1 base, with 8 bases between. Germline V CDR1 and CDR2: SGHNT, YYREEE (reference sequence). CDR3 length equals 14 residues. In DNA, the CDR3 is TGTGCCAGCAGCGGGACTCTGAACACCGGGGAGCTGTTTTTT. This sequence encodes CASSGTLNTGELFF.

This chain's CDR3 is CASSARQGNYEQYF. The CDR3 nucleotides read TGTGCCAGCAGCGCCCGACAGGGGAACTACGAGCAGTACTTC. The chain is built from TRBV7-6 and TRBJ2-7, with TRBD1 matching 8 bases. Germline V gene sequence: CDR1 SGHVS, CDR2 FNYEAQ. The V segment lost 5 bases and the J segment 3 bases; nucleotides outside the gene matches: 6. CDR3 length equals 14 residues.

The CDR3 DNA reads as TGTGCCAGCAGTGACCCGGGACAGGGAGGCTATGGCTACACCTTC. Protein product: CASSDPGQGGYGYTF. The rearrangement uses TRBV6-1 and TRBJ1-2, with 9 bases fitting TRBD1. The junction had 6 bases not matched to a gene; V was cut back by 3 bases and J by 4 bases. The germline CDR1 and CDR2 sequences are MNHNS and SASEGT. The CDR3 has 15 amino acids.

The chain is built from TRBV15 and TRBJ2-7; D call uncertain. Trimming cost V 5 bases and J 0 bases, with 11 bases left between them. Germline V CDR1 and CDR2: LNHNV, YYDKDF (reference sequence). CDR3 length: 14 amino acids. The CDR3 region is CATSGLSSSYEQYF. The CDR3 DNA reads as TGTGCCACCAGCGGCCTGTCAAGCTCCTACGAGCAGTACTTC.

The rearrangement joins TRBV3-1 (or the pseudogene TRBV3-2) to TRBJ1-6; tentatively, D is TRBD1 (6 bases). Germline loops: CDR1 LGHDT, CDR2 YNNKEL (reference sequence). Trimming cost V 1 base and J 6 bases, with 10 bases left between them. This CDR3 comprises 15 residues. The CDR3: CASSQGPGVNSPLHF. The CDR3 nucleotides read TGTGCCAGCAGCCAAGGTCCAGGGGTTAATTCACCCCTCCACTTT.

The V call is TRBV29-1, the J call TRBJ2-1, with TRBD2 matching 9 bases. Trimming removed 5 bases from V and 7 bases from J; junction bases left unmatched: 9. The CDR3 is made up of 14 amino acids. Looked up from germline, CDR1 is SQVTM and CDR2 is ANQGSEA. CDR3 sequence: CSVRGRASVNEQFF. The CDR3 nucleotides read TGCAGCGTTCGCGGGAGGGCCTCTGTGAATGAGCAGTTCTTC.

The CDR3 spells CASSSGTAWGYTF. The CDR3 nucleotides are TGTGCCAGCAGCTCTGGGACAGCATGGGGCTACACCTTC. J is TRBJ1-2 and V is TRBV6-2 or TRBV6-3; TRBD1 matches at 7 bases. Germline CDR1 is MNHEY and CDR2 is SVGEGT. V dropped 6 bases and J dropped 8; count of bases not matched to a gene: 9. The CDR3 has 13 amino acids.

The rearrangement joins TRBV10-3 to TRBJ2-7; D perhaps matches TRBD2 (6 bases). Trimming took off 2 bases at V and 5 bases at J, with 10 bases between the two ends. Germline V gene data show CDR1 as ENHRY and CDR2 as SYGVKD. The CDR3 runs to 13 residues. Here the CDR3 reads CAISEGTFNEQYF. The CDR3, as DNA: TGTGCCATCAGTGAGGGGACTTTTAACGAGCAGTACTTC.

This chain joins TRBV25-1 and TRBJ2-1, with a weak D call TRBD1 (6 bases). The V end lost 7 bases, the J end lost 10 bases, and 14 bases lay between the germline ends. CDR3 length: 12 residues. Germline-derived CDR1 and CDR2 are MGHDK and SYGVNS. DNA for the CDR3: TGTGCCAGCACAGGGGAATGGGGCGAGCAGTTCTTC. Translation gives CASTGEWGEQFF.

This chain uses TRBV7-8 with TRBJ2-1; TRBD2 agrees at 9 bases. CDR1 and CDR2 (germline): SGHVS, FQNEAQ. The CDR3 spans 17 residues. Unmatched junction bases numbered 11, after V lost 1 base and J lost 7 bases. The CDR3 reads CASSLGGASGVGNEQFF. The CDR3 region has the DNA TGTGCCAGCAGCTTAGGCGGGGCTAGCGGGGTAGGGAATGAGCAGTTCTTC.

The chain uses TRBV12-3 or TRBV12-4 and TRBJ2-5; D is ambiguous. The CDR3 is 13 amino acids. Trimming cost V 3 bases and J 3 bases, with 8 bases left between them. As DNA, the CDR3 is TGTGCCAGCAGTTTTAGACTGGAAGAGACCCAGTACTTC. This codes for CASSFRLEETQYF.

This clone occurred once. The chain joins TRBV10-3 to TRBJ1-2, with TRBD1 as a possible D gene (6 bases). The ends were cut back, 10 bases at V and 4 bases at J, with 19 bases in the middle. Germline CDR1 reads ENHRY; CDR2 reads SYGVKD. CDR3 length equals 14 residues. CDR3 DNA sequence: TGTGCCACCGACCCAAGGGGGGGGGCCTATGGCTACACCTTC. Protein sequence: CATDPRGGAYGYTF.

The chain joins TRBV29-1 to TRBJ2-3; 9 bases agree with TRBD2. Germline lookup yields CDR1 SQVTM and CDR2 ANQGSEA. The CDR3 extends over 14 amino acids. J gave up 0 bases and V 7 bases, and 5 bases lay outside the gene matches. The CDR3 is CSAPTSGSTDTQYF. The CDR3 coding sequence is TGCAGCGCTCCGACTAGCGGTAGCACAGATACGCAGTATTTT.

This clone was counted ten times or more. J is TRBJ1-1 and V is TRBV10-2; 7 bases agree with TRBD1. The V and J ends lost 6 bases and 3 bases, in that order; junction bases with no gene match: 10. This CDR3 is built from 15 residues. The germline V gene has CDR1 WSHSY and CDR2 SAAADI. The CDR3 coding sequence is TGCGCCAGCAGACCTTCGACAGGGTGGGACACTGAAGCTTTCTTT. Its translation is CASRPSTGWDTEAFF.

The V gene is TRBV10-3, the J gene TRBJ2-7; TRBD2 matches at 11 bases. The V segment lost 2 bases and the J segment 9 bases; nucleotides outside the gene matches: 6. CDR1 and CDR2 (germline): ENHRY, SYGVKD. CDR3 length equals 14 residues. The DNA for the CDR3 is TGTGCCATCAGTGAGACTAGCGGGAGAAAAGGGCAGTACTTC. Its protein product is CAISETSGRKGQYF.

The CDR3 is CASSLEGAGGYTF. The CDR3 DNA is TGTGCCAGCAGCTTAGAGGGGGCAGGTGGCTACACCTTC. V usage is TRBV7-9 and J usage is TRBJ1-2; 7 bases match TRBD1. This CDR3 has 13 amino acids. The V gene end was trimmed by 1 base and the J gene end by 7 bases; junction bases not matched to a gene: 3. Per the germline V gene, CDR1 is SEHNR and CDR2 is FQNEAQ (reference sequence). Full variable domain (remainder filled in from reference TRBV7-9 and TRBJ1-2): DTGVSQNPRHKITKRGQNVTFRCDPISEHNRLYWYRQTLGQGPEFLTYFQNEAQLEKSRLLSDRFSAERPKGSFSTLEIQRTEQGDSAMYLCASSLEGAGGYTFGSGTRLTVV.

This clone was found once. V gene TRBV7-6 combines with J gene TRBJ2-7, with 8 nucleotides matching TRBD1. The length of the CDR3 is 15 residues. Germline CDR1 SGHVS, CDR2 FNYEAQ. Unmatched junction bases numbered 10, after V lost 7 bases and J lost 2 bases. The CDR3 spells CASTSRQGSTYEQYF. The CDR3 coding sequence is TGTGCCAGCACCAGCCGACAGGGGTCCACCTACGAGCAGTACTTC. Looking up the rest from reference TRBV7-6 and TRBJ2-7 gives the full variable domain: GAGVSQSPRYKVTKRGQDVALRCDPISGHVSLYWYRQALGQGPEFLTYFNYEAQQDKSGLPNDRFSAERPEGSISTLTIQRTEQRDSAMYRCASTSRQGSTYEQYFGPGTRLTVT.

V is TRBV27 and J is TRBJ1-4; D might be TRBD1 (6 bases). V dropped 6 bases and J dropped 4 bases, with 12 bases sitting between them. There are 14 residues in the CDR3. Germline V lookup: CDR1 MNHEY, CDR2 SMNVEV (reference sequence). For the CDR3, the DNA is TGTGCCAGCAGCCCCCTCAGGGGTAATGAAAAACTGTTTTTT. This encodes CASSPLRGNEKLFF.